A single T cell receptor beta chain is shown here with its context. The antigen is undetermined. A read error is possible here, since a much larger clone lies one base away. The V and J ends lost 2 bases and 9 bases respectively, with 14 bases between them. Germline values: CDR1 MNHNY, CDR2 SVGAGI (reference sequence). The CDR3 spans 14 residues. When naive CD8 T cells were sorted, they were gated as CD8+CD4-CCR7+CD45RA+. The source of the sample is a study of molecular identifiers for immune sequencing clone quantification. Study background: Replicate experiments divided RNA from roughly 20,000 or 100,000 naive CD8 cells into five parts and sequenced four. Notes on the study in general: For highly expanded clones, sizes could be underestimated when identical TCR molecules share a barcode. Spiked Jurkat TCR RNA equivalent to one cell reportedly surfaced among over 850,000 naive cells.

Via MiXCR, TCRdb re-called the PCR reads, giving one row per CDR3 protein. The data contain around 2,700 distinct CDR3 sequences, 15% to 20% of them singletons. Sequenced sample: naive CD8+ T cells from blood, with Jurkat cell RNA spiked in. The subset is: FACS-sorted CD8+CD4-CCR7+CD45RA+ naive T cells. The gene calls are TRBV6-6 and TRBJ2-1; the D call may be TRBD1 or TRBD2 (6 bases each). The TCR originated in a human donor in good health. Some libraries in this study had Jurkat cell RNA spiked in. The chain's CDR3 is CASSYGGPDSEQFF. The CDR3 nucleotides read TGTGCCAGCAGTTACGGGGGGCCGGACAGTGAGCAGTTCTTC.